This T cell receptor (beta chain) was captured by sequencing in a study of T cells after yellow fever vaccination. Study in general: Libraries from low-cell-number fractions were prepared with the SMART-Seq v4 Ultra Low Input RNA kit.

This clonotype showed up just a few times. Its cognate antigen is unknown. Trimming shortened V by 6 bases and J by 5 bases, and 23 bases separated the two germline ends. Germline V gene sequence: CDR1 SGHRS, CDR2 YFSETQ. The CDR3 runs 16 residues. TCRdb fed the 5' RACE reads into MiXCR, producing one record per CDR3 protein. The top ten hold 15% to 20% of the sample, which has around 320,000 distinct CDR3 sequences, roughly 4.3% seen once. Study-level results: Most primary-vaccination clones recurred post-booster (about 96% CD4, over 70% CD8). It was a small share of clonotypes that appeared in both CD4 and CD8 compartments.

The clonotype originates from a man between 18 and 29 years old who received the YFV17D yellow fever vaccine. Sequences were derived from PBMCs, sampled 15 days after the yellow fever booster vaccination. The J gene is TRBJ2-5, the V gene TRBV5-1, with D possibly TRBD1 on 7 matching bases. The CDR3 protein is CASISGTDVAGETQYF. The CDR3 region has the DNA TGCGCCAGCATTTCCGGGACAGACGTGGCGGGGGAGACCCAGTACTTC.